The 14 T cell receptor beta chains listed next were all sequenced from one sample in a study of shared clonotypes between healthy human individuals. CD8 cells classed as naive were CD45RO-negative and positively selected for CCR7, excluding terminally differentiated effector memory CD45RA+ cells. Assay: immunoSEQ multiplex PCR; the TCRdb copy retains only in-frame clones and omits some. This sample has around 640,000 clones; approximately 96% occur once, and the top ten carry around 0.1%. The sample comprised naive CD8+ T cells sorted from blood. All receptors come from a woman younger than 45 in good health.

The V call is TRBV9, the J call TRBJ1-3; 7 bases align to TRBD1. After removal of 3 bases from V and 2 bases from J, the junction contained 5 bases not matched to a gene. The CDR3 is 15 residues long. From germline, CDR1 is SGDLS and CDR2 YYNGEE. The CDR3 DNA is TGTGCCAGCAGCGCGGGACAGCGGCCTGGAAACACCATATATTTT. The encoded protein is CASSAGQRPGNTIYF.

The chain has TRBV6-1 and TRBJ2-1, with 8 bases identical to TRBD2. CDR3 size: 14 residues. V shed 7 bases and J 1 base; nucleotides not matched to a gene: 3. In germline, CDR1 is MNHNS, CDR2 SASEGT. The CDR3 sequence is CASKGLASYNEQFF. The CDR3 region has the DNA TGTGCCAGCAAAGGACTAGCTTCCTACAATGAGCAGTTCTTC.

The chain joins TRBV5-6 to TRBJ2-1, with TRBD2 identical over 15 bases. J lost 0 bases, V lost 3 bases, and 4 bases had no gene match. Per germline, CDR1 SGHDT and CDR2 YYEEEE. The CDR3 totals 18 residues. The CDR3 region is CASSSGTSGRSSYNEQFF. The CDR3 nucleotides read TGTGCCAGCAGCTCTGGGACTAGCGGGAGGAGCTCCTACAATGAGCAGTTCTTC. The entire variable domain, with the rest obtained from reference TRBV5-6 and TRBJ2-1, is as follows: DAGVTQSPTHLIKTRGQQVTLRCSPKSGHDTVSWYQQALGQGPQFIFQYYEEEERQRGNFPDRFSGHQFPNYSSELNVNALLLGDSALYLCASSSGTSGRSSYNEQFFGPGTRLTVL.

The chain employs TRBV7-6 and TRBJ2-1, with D unresolved. The V end lost 0 bases, the J end lost 6 bases, and 12 bases lay between the germline ends. Per germline, CDR1 SGHVS and CDR2 FNYEAQ. The CDR3 sequence is 15 residues long. The CDR3 sequence: CASSLAGYPLNEQFF. CDR3 coding DNA: TGTGCCAGCAGCTTAGCCGGCTACCCACTCAATGAGCAGTTCTTC.

This clone appeared a single time. The chain joins TRBV27 to TRBJ1-5, with D possibly TRBD1 on 5 matching bases. V gave up 4 bases and J gave up 7 bases, with 17 bases separating them. The CDR3 is 15 residues long. Germline V CDR1 and CDR2: MNHEY, SMNVEV (reference sequence). The chain's CDR3 is CASSSSPRGRQPQHF. CDR3 DNA sequence: TGTGCCAGCAGTTCCTCCCCAAGGGGACGACAGCCCCAGCATTTT.

V and J are TRBV13 and TRBJ2-5; D may be TRBD2 (6 bases). CDR3 length: 14 amino acids. The V gene's germline CDR1 is PRHDT and CDR2 FYEKMQ (reference sequence). The V and J ends lost 4 bases and 5 bases respectively, with 14 bases between them. CDR3 protein: CASSSGLPQETQYF. The CDR3 nucleotides read TGTGCCAGCAGCTCGGGACTCCCGCAGGAGACCCAGTACTTC.

This clone was observed once. The chain couples TRBV27 to TRBJ1-1; D is perhaps TRBD1 (5 bases). Germline lookup yields CDR1 MNHEY and CDR2 SMNVEV (reference sequence). V was shortened by 5 bases and J by 0 bases, with 10 bases between the two germline ends. The CDR3 runs to 14 residues. CDR3 amino acids: CASSPGDLNTEAFF. The CDR3 DNA is TGTGCCAGCAGTCCGGGGGACCTGAACACTGAAGCTTTCTTT.

V gene TRBV9 combines with J gene TRBJ2-2; no reliable D call. Trimming pared 0 bases from V and 7 bases from J, leaving 13 bases between. CDR3 length equals 15 residues. Germline V lookup: CDR1 SGDLS, CDR2 YYNGEE. The CDR3 region has the DNA TGTGCCAGCAGCGTAGAAGGGTGGGCTGGCGGGGAGCTGTTTTTT. Its protein is CASSVEGWAGGELFF.

The V and J genes are TRBV7-8 and TRBJ2-7, with D tentatively TRBD2 (5 bases). CDR1 SGHVS and CDR2 FQNEAQ come from the germline V gene. This CDR3 has 16 residues. V lost 7 bases and J lost 2, with 21 bases in between. CDR3 sequence reads: CASTRKDGSVTYEQYF. In DNA form, the CDR3 reads TGTGCCAGCACCCGAAAAGATGGTAGCGTCACCTACGAGCAGTACTTC.

In regard to this clone: The sample carries other DNA sequences with the same CDR3. The genes are TRBV9 and TRBJ2-3, with D unclear. The V gene's germline CDR1 is SGDLS and CDR2 YYNGEE. This CDR3 is built from 12 residues. V was cut by 0 bases and J by 3 bases, with 2 bases left in between. CDR3: CASSVGTDTQYF. The CDR3 DNA is TGTGCCAGCAGCGTAGGAACAGATACGCAGTATTTT.

This chain connects TRBV27 to TRBJ1-2, with unresolved D. The V end was cut by 5 bases, the J end by 8 bases, with 18 bases between. Germline CDR1 and CDR2: MNHEY and SMNVEV (reference sequence). The CDR3 totals 14 residues. DNA of the CDR3: TGTGCCAGCAGTCCCTTCGGGCCTTCCCGAGGCTACACCTTC. Protein: CASSPFGPSRGYTF.

The J gene is TRBJ1-1, the V gene TRBV7-9, with D unresolved. CDR1 and CDR2 (germline): SEHNR, FQNEAQ (reference sequence). V was cut by 4 bases and J by 3 bases, with 18 bases left in between. The CDR3 loop spans 16 amino acids. The CDR3 spells CASSSPRAVLDTEAFF. CDR3 in DNA: TGTGCCAGCAGCTCACCGCGGGCGGTATTAGACACTGAAGCTTTCTTT.

This chain connects TRBV9 to TRBJ2-2; tentatively, D is TRBD2 (6 bases). CDR3 length equals 14 residues. V was trimmed by 2 bases and J by 6 bases, leaving 11 bases between them. The germline V gene has CDR1 SGDLS and CDR2 YYNGEE. The CDR3 loop is CASSVLAMAGELFF. CDR3 bases: TGTGCCAGCAGCGTGCTAGCGATGGCCGGGGAGCTGTTTTTT.

This clone occurred once. The chain recombines TRBV29-1 with TRBJ2-7; TRBD1 might be the D (6 bases). Germline lookup yields CDR1 SQVTM and CDR2 ANQGSEA. The CDR3 is 17 residues long. Trimming left V 0 bases short and J 0 bases short, with 18 bases between. Here the CDR3 reads CSVEEIAPGQSSYEQYF. DNA of the CDR3: TGCAGCGTTGAAGAAATCGCACCGGGACAAAGCTCCTACGAGCAGTACTTC.